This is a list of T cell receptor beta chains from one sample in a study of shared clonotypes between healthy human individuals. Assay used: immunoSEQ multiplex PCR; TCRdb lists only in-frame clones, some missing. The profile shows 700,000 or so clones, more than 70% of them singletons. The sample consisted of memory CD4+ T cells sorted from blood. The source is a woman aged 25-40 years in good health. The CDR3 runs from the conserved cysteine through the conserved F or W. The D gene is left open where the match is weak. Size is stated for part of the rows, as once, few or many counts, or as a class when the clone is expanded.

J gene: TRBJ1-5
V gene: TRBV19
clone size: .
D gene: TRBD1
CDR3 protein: CASSTPGQGVQQPQHF
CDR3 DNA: TGTGCCAGTAGTACTCCGGGACAGGGGGTTCAACAGCCCCAGCATTTT

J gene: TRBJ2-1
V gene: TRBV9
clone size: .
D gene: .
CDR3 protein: CASSVAASYNEQFF
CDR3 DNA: TGTGCCAGCAGCGTAGCGGCCTCCTACAATGAGCAGTTCTTC

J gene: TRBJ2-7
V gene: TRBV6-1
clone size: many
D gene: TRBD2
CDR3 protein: CASSDLGRGNYEQYF
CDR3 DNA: TGTGCCAGCAGTGATTTAGGGCGGGGGAACTACGAGCAGTACTTC

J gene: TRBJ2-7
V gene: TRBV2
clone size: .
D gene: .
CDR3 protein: CASSDRGGGGKSYEQYF
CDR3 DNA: TGTGCCAGCAGTGACAGGGGAGGGGGAGGGAAGTCCTACGAGCAGTACTTC

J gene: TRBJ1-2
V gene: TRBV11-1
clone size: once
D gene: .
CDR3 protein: CASSWGERGYTF
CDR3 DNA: TGTGCCAGCAGCTGGGGAGAGAGAGGCTACACCTTC

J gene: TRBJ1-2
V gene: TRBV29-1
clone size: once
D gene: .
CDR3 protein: CSVAEGGWDEYGYTF
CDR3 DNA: TGCAGCGTTGCCGAAGGGGGTTGGGATGAATATGGCTACACCTTC

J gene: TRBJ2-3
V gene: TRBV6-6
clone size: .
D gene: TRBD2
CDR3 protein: CASSSGLAGSTDTQYF
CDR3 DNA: TGTGCCAGCAGTTCGGGACTAGCGGGGTCCACAGATACGCAGTATTTT

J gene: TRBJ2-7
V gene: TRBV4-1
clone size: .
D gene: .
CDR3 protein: CASSQSRVPYEQYF
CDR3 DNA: TGCGCCAGCAGCCAATCGCGGGTGCCCTACGAGCAGTACTTC

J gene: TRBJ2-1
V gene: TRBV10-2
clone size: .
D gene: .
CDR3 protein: CASRLTRSNEQFF
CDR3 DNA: TGCGCCAGCAGACTTACGAGGAGTAATGAGCAGTTCTTC

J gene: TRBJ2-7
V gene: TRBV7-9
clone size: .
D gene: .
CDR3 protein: CASSSLYYNYEQYF
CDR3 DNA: TGTGCCAGCAGCTCCCTCTATTACAACTACGAGCAGTACTTC

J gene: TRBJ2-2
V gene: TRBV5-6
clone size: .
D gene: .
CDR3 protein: CASRETLSNTGELFF
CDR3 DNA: TGTGCCAGCAGAGAGACGCTATCGAACACCGGGGAGCTGTTTTTT

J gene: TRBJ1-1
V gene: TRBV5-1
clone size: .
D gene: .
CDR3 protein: CASSSRDGRTRTEAFF
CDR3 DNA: TGCGCCAGCAGTTCCCGGGACGGACGAACTCGGACTGAAGCTTTCTTT

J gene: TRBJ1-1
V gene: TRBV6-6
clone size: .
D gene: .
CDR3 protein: CASSFTTGGMETEAFF
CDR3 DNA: TGTGCCAGCAGTTTTACCACCGGGGGAATGGAGACTGAAGCTTTCTTT

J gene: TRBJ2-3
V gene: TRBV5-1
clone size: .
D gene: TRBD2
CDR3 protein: CASSLSGGGTDTQYF
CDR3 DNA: TGCGCCAGCAGCTTGAGCGGGGGAGGCACAGATACGCAGTATTTT

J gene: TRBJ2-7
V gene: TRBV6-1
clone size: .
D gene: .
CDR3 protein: CASRAPGQRNNEQYF
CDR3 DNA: TGTGCCAGCAGAGCGCCGGGACAACGTAACAACGAGCAGTACTTC

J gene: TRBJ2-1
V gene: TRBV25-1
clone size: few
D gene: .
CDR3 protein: CASSDSKRQRSYNEQFF
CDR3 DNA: TGTGCCAGCAGTGATTCTAAGAGGCAGCGCTCCTACAATGAGCAGTTCTTC

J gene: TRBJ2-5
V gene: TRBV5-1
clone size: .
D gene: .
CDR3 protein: CASSLLGPPETQYF
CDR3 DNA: TGCGCCAGCAGCTTGTTGGGACCCCCGGAGACCCAGTACTTC

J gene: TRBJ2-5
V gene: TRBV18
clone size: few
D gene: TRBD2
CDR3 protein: CASSSGTSGKGTQYF
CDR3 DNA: TGTGCCAGCTCATCCGGGACTAGCGGGAAGGGGACCCAGTACTTC

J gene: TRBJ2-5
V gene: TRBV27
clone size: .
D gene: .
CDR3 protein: CASSPQQETQYF
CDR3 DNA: TGTGCCAGCAGTCCCCAACAAGAGACCCAGTACTTC

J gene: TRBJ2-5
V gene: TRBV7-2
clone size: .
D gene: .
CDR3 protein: CASSPRSGETQYF
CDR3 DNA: TGTGCCAGCAGCCCCCGAAGTGGGGAGACCCAGTACTTC

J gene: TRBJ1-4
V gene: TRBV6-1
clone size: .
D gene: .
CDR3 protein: CASSEAKGLVREKLFF
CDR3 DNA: TGTGCCAGCAGTGAAGCTAAGGGGCTGGTGCGCGAAAAACTGTTTTTT

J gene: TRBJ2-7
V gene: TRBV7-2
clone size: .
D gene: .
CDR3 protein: CASSLSRGSYEQYF
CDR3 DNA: TGTGCCAGCAGCTTATCCAGGGGATCCTACGAGCAGTACTTC

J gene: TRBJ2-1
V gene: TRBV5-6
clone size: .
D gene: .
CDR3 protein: CASSLWLVGLVEQFF
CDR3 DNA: TGTGCCAGCAGCTTGTGGCTGGTTGGTTTGGTCGAGCAGTTCTTC

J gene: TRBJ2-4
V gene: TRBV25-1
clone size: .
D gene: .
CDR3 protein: CASSGSAAIAKNIQYF
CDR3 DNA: TGTGCCAGCAGTGGGTCGGCAGCCATAGCCAAAAACATTCAGTACTTC

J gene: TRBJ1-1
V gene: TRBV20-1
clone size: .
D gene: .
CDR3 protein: CSASPVTEAFF
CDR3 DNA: TGCAGTGCTAGCCCGGTCACTGAAGCTTTCTTT

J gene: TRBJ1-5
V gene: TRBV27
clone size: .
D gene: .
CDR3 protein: CASSFRSSNQPQHF
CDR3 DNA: TGTGCCAGCAGTTTTCGGTCTAGCAATCAGCCCCAGCATTTT

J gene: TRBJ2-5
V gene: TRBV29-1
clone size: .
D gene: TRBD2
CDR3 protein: CSVVGLARETQYF
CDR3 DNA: TGCAGCGTTGTCGGACTAGCCCGAGAGACCCAGTACTTC

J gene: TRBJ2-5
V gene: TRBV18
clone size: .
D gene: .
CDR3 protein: CASSPPIEETQYF
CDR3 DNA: TGTGCCAGCTCACCACCCATTGAAGAGACCCAGTACTTC

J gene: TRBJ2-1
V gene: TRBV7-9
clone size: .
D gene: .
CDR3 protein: CASSLLGLGGNEQFF
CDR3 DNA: TGTGCCAGCAGCTTATTAGGACTAGGGGGCAATGAGCAGTTCTTC